The rows below give T cell receptor beta chains drawn from one sample of a study of T-cell memory formation after mild COVID-19. TCRdb reprocessed the 5' RACE reads via MiXCR and lists one record per CDR3 protein. In the table there are almost 250,000 distinct CDR3 sequences, approximately 15% of which are singletons. Sequenced input: PBMCs or a T cell subset sorted from them (not recorded which). These receptors all come from an adult woman who had mild COVID-19 (a few samples of this study predate the infection). Cell type and time point are not known. Each CDR3 is given with its conserved first and last residue. A D gene is named only where the DNA matches it firmly. Rows may omit the clone size; those that give it use once, few, many or a size class.

CDR3 protein,CDR3 DNA,D gene,CDR3 length,V gene,clone size,J gene
CASSQDRPYSNQPQHF,TGTGCCAGTAGCCAAGACAGGCCGTATAGCAATCAGCCCCAGCATTTT,NA,16,TRBV19,many,TRBJ1-5
CSVALRTSGNEQFF,TGCAGCGTTGCCCTCAGGACTAGCGGTAATGAGCAGTTCTTC,TRBD2,14,TRBV29-1,once,TRBJ2-1
CASNLQGVGTDTQYF,TGTGCCAGCAACTTACAGGGTGTGGGGACAGATACGCAGTATTTT,NA,15,TRBV9,NA,TRBJ2-3
CASSSLTVPTVNTEAFF,TGCGCCAGCAGCTCTCTAACCGTTCCAACAGTGAACACTGAAGCTTTCTTT,NA,17,TRBV5-1,NA,TRBJ1-1
CASSQGTVSTDTQYF,TGCGCCAGCAGCCAAGGGACAGTTAGCACAGATACGCAGTATTTT,NA,15,TRBV4-3,NA,TRBJ2-3
CATSDLLGGAETQYF,TGTGCCACCAGTGATTTGCTGGGAGGGGCAGAGACCCAGTACTTC,TRBD2,15,TRBV24-1,few,TRBJ2-5
CASSLMGVGQPQHF,TGCGCCAGCAGCTTGATGGGGGTGGGGCAGCCCCAGCATTTT,NA,14,TRBV5-1,few,TRBJ1-5
CASSPGRLYGYTF,TGTGCCAGCAGCCCAGGAAGACTCTATGGCTACACCTTC,NA,13,TRBV5-8,NA,TRBJ1-2
CASSRDRVIDTQYF,TGTGCCAGCAGTCGGGACAGGGTGATAGATACGCAGTATTTT,TRBD1,14,TRBV27,many,TRBJ2-3
CASSLGGKGNYGYTF,TGTGCCAGCAGTTTAGGGGGAAAGGGGAACTATGGCTACACCTTC,NA,15,TRBV12-3/TRBV12-4,NA,TRBJ1-2
CASSPGGTGGELFF,TGTGCCAGCAGCCCCGGGGGCACGGGCGGGGAGCTGTTTTTT,NA,14,TRBV12-3/TRBV12-4,NA,TRBJ2-2